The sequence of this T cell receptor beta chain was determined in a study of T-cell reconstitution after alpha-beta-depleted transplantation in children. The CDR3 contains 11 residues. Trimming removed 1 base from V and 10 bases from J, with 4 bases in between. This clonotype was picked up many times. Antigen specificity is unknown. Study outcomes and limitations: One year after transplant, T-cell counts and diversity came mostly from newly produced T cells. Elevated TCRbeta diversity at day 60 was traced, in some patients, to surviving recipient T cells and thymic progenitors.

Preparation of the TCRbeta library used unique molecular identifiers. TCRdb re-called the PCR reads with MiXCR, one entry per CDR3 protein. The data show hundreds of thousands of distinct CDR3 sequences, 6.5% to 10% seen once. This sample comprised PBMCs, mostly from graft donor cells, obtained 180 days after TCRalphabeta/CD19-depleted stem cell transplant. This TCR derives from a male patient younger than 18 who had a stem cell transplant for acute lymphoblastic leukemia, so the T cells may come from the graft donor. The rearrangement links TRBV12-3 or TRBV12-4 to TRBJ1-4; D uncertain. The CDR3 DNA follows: TGTGCCAGCAGTTTAGGAGGAAAACTGTTTTTT. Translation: CASSLGGKLFF.